A selection of T cell receptor beta chains follows, all from one sample in a study of blood T cell repertoires in COVID-19. Only in-frame clones appear in the TCRdb table, and some are missing; sequencing was by immunoSEQ multiplex PCR. The table includes roughly 200,000 clones, approximately 90% detected once. What was sequenced was PBMCs or T cells enriched from blood (not recorded which). These receptors were taken from a man younger than 35 with acute COVID-19. The conserved cysteine and the conserved F or W are not part of the CDR3 here.

J,length,V,CDR3
TRBJ1-5,9,TRBV28,ASSLGGPRH
TRBJ1-5,11,TRBV15,ATSRSFDQPQH
TRBJ2-1,12,TRBV29-1,SAALAGVSDEQF
TRBJ1-1,11,TRBV28,ASCRQTVPGAF
TRBJ1-1,12,TRBV19,ASRVTVSNTEAF
TRBJ2-4,17,TRBV4-1,ASSQAPPGAGGPRNIQY
TRBJ1-5,13,TRBV18,ASSPGTGVYQPQH
TRBJ1-1,13,TRBV7-6,ASSLRTGALTEAF
TRBJ2-7,10,TRBV12-3/TRBV12-4,ASSITGTEQY
TRBJ2-1,10,TRBV29-1,SATGSYNEQF
TRBJ2-5,15,TRBV4-1,ASSPRLWVREGETQY
TRBJ1-5,12,TRBV27,ASSPRQLEGAQH
TRBJ2-7,12,TRBV18,ASSADRTSYEQY
TRBJ2-3,10,TRBV25-1,ASRVPGDTQY
TRBJ2-3,13,TRBV7-7,ASSPTGGATDTQY
TRBJ2-7,11,TRBV28,ASSRLGGYEQY
TRBJ2-1,13,TRBV19,ASSPTSGVYNEQF
TRBJ1-6,13,TRBV10-1,ASSESRDGNSPLH
TRBJ1-6,13,TRBV28,ASAIGTGYNSPLH
TRBJ1-3,13,TRBV19,ASSIDRGPGNTIY
TRBJ2-3,12,TRBV28,ASSLAGVTDTQY
TRBJ2-3,12,TRBV4-3,ASSQDGQGDTQY
TRBJ2-7,10,TRBV27,ASKGWGDEQY
TRBJ2-7,19,TRBV7-8,ASSLRSPGLAGGWESYEQY
TRBJ2-5,14,TRBV11-2,ASTGLAGGNQETQY
TRBJ2-2,12,TRBV27,ASRLAGRTGELF
TRBJ2-3,14,TRBV10-3,AISVGLAGSTDTQY
TRBJ1-4,12,TRBV28,ASSQPRTAEKLF
TRBJ1-4,12,TRBV6-5,ASSAGTEGEKLF
TRBJ2-5,11,TRBV28,ASSSGQGGTQY
TRBJ2-7,12,TRBV6-5,ASSYSKTSGEQY
TRBJ2-7,9,TRBV30,AWRTLYEQY
TRBJ1-3,14,TRBV2,ASSEAKGLGGNTIY
TRBJ1-4,14,TRBV9,ASSVEDREEYEKLF
TRBJ1-2,12,TRBV7-3,ASSPGTENYGYT
TRBJ2-7,14,TRBV10-3,AISESRTSGSSEQY
TRBJ1-1,11,TRBV4-2,ASRRTVNTEAF
TRBJ1-1,15,TRBV19,ASSPNRDREGNTEAF
TRBJ2-3,11,TRBV11-3,ASSPSDTDTQY
TRBJ2-7,12,TRBV28,ASKGTGDSYEQY
TRBJ2-1,13,TRBV4-3,ASSQERTGYNEQF
TRBJ2-7,14,TRBV15,ATALLAWQGRDEQY
TRBJ1-2,13,TRBV3-1/TRBV3-2,ASSRRASGSFGYT